This is a list of T cell receptor beta chains from one sample in a study of OX40 agonist ivuxolimab in advanced cancers. Here immunoSEQ multiplex PCR was the method, and the copy in TCRdb shows in-frame clones only, minus some. This sample has about 23,000 clones, with around 79% found just once. Specimen: CD4+ or CD8+ T cells sorted from blood, collected in a trial of the OX40 agonist ivuxolimab. The receptors shown here come from an adult with an advanced solid tumor such as melanoma, head and neck, liver or kidney cancer. Both conserved end residues are part of each CDR3. The D gene is left open where the match is weak. Clone size is given for some rows only: seen once, a few or many times, or a class if the clone is expanded.

>-|-|TRBJ2-2|TRBV14
TGTGCCAGCAGCCAAAACGGGGAGCTGTTTTTT
CASSQNGELFF
>-|-|TRBJ1-6|TRBV7-2
TGTGCCAGCAGCTTAACGTTTAAGGGGAATTCACCCCTCCACTTT
CASSLTFKGNSPLHF
>-|-|TRBJ2-1|TRBV28
TGTGCCAGCAGTTTAGTGGGGAAGCAGTTCTTC
CASSLVGKQFF
>-|-|TRBJ2-7|TRBV6-5
TGTGCCAGCAGTTACTCTGCCGGGGTGGAGCAGTACTTC
CASSYSAGVEQYF
>-|TRBD2|TRBJ2-3|TRBV7-2
TGTGCCAGCAGCTTAGGGACTAGCGGGAGTTCGGATACGCAGTATTTT
CASSLGTSGSSDTQYF
>-|-|TRBJ2-5|TRBV7-9
TGTGCCAGCAGCTTAGCCCGCAGCCTCCAAGAGACCCAGTACTTC
CASSLARSLQETQYF
>-|TRBD2|TRBJ2-1|TRBV6-1
TGTGCCAGCAGTGAATTAGCGGGGGCATACAATGAGCAGTTCTTC
CASSELAGAYNEQFF
>once|TRBD2|TRBJ2-6|TRBV19
TGTGCCAGTCGACTAGCGGGAGCTGGGGCCAACGTCCTGACTTTC
CASRLAGAGANVLTF
>-|-|TRBJ2-7|TRBV4-3
TGCGCCAGCAGCCAAGGAAGCGGACCCTACGAGCAGTACTTC
CASSQGSGPYEQYF
>-|-|TRBJ2-1|TRBV19
TGTGCCAGTAGTATAATGAGGACTGCAGCCTACAATGAGCAGTTCTTC
CASSIMRTAAYNEQFF
>-|-|TRBJ2-5|TRBV4-2
TGTGCCAGCAGCCAAGAAGGAGGGGGGGGCCGCGGCCAAGAGACCCAGTACTTC
CASSQEGGGGRGQETQYF
>few|-|TRBJ1-2|TRBV6-1
TGTGCCAGCACATTTACGGGGAGAAACGATGGCTACACCTTC
CASTFTGRNDGYTF
>-|-|TRBJ2-3|TRBV6-5
TGTGCCAGCAGTTCGGACAGCACAGATACGCAGTATTTT
CASSSDSTDTQYF
>-|TRBD1|TRBJ1-1|TRBV28
TGTGCCAGCAGGGGACAGGGGGCGACTGTAACTTTCTTT
CASRGQGATVTFF
>few|-|TRBJ2-5|TRBV6-5
TGTGCCAGCAGTTTGGACAGCTTCGGAACCCAGTACTTC
CASSLDSFGTQYF
>-|-|TRBJ1-1|TRBV13
TGTGCCAGCAGCTTCGGGACAAACAGAGGCCCTGAAGCTTTCTTT
CASSFGTNRGPEAFF
>few|TRBD1|TRBJ1-5|TRBV19
TGTGCCAGCCGAAATGCGGGACAGAATCAGCCCCAGCATTTT
CASRNAGQNQPQHF
>-|TRBD2|TRBJ2-7|TRBV11-3
TGTGCCAGCAGCTCGCTAGCGGGAACGGTAAGCGAGCAGTACTTC
CASSSLAGTVSEQYF
>-|-|TRBJ2-5|TRBV5-1
TGCGCCAGCAGCTTGGCCAGAGAAGAGACCCAGTACTTC
CASSLAREETQYF
>-|-|TRBJ2-5|TRBV10-2
TGCGCCAGCAGTGAGTCCGGGGAGACCCAGTACTTC
CASSESGETQYF
>once|TRBD1|TRBJ1-6|TRBV5-6
TGTGCCAGCAGCCCGGACAGGGGGCGAAATTCACCCCTCCACTTT
CASSPDRGRNSPLHF
>-|-|TRBJ1-6|TRBV10-2
TGCGCCAGCAGTGATCTGGGGTTGGGCTCACCCCTCCACTTT
CASSDLGLGSPLHF
>-|-|TRBJ1-5|TRBV19
TGTGCCAGTAGTATGAGGGGGGGCCATCAGCCCCAGCATTTT
CASSMRGGHQPQHF
>few|-|TRBJ2-1|TRBV5-1
TGCGCCAGCAGCTTCGGCCCCCGAGGGAATGAGCAGTTCTTC
CASSFGPRGNEQFF
>-|-|TRBJ2-7|TRBV5-1
TGCGCCAGCAGGCATGGGTGGCAGGGAGTAGACGAGCAGTACTTC
CASRHGWQGVDEQYF
>-|TRBD2|TRBJ2-3|TRBV7-7
TGTGCCAGCGGGGCGGGGGGGATCTCAGATACGCAGTATTTT
CASGAGGISDTQYF